These T cell receptor beta chains were read from a single sample in a study of Ad26.COV2.S vaccination and SARS-CoV-2 variants. TCRdb keeps only in-frame clones here, not all; method: immunoSEQ multiplex PCR. Of about 97,000 clones listed, 60% to 85% are singletons. The sample consisted of peripheral blood, taken after recovery from COVID-19. The receptors stem from a human donor who had recovered from COVID-19. Each CDR3 is given with its conserved first and last residue. The D gene is left open where the match is weak. For some rows the clone size is stated as once, few or many, or as a class when expanded; others skip it.

>TRBV6-5|NA|NA|TRBJ1-1
TGTGCCAGCAGCCCACAGGGATACACTGAAGCTTTCTTT
CASSPQGYTEAFF
>TRBV2|NA|once|TRBJ1-5
TGTGCCAGCAGTGGCATTTATAGCAATCAGCCCCAGCATTTT
CASSGIYSNQPQHF
>TRBV7-9|NA|NA|TRBJ1-5
TGTGCCAGCAGCTTAGCCAGACAGGAGCCCCAGCATTTT
CASSLARQEPQHF
>TRBV2|NA|NA|TRBJ1-2
TGTGCCAGCCGGGAGTTTGGCTACACCTTC
CASREFGYTF
>TRBV30|NA|NA|TRBJ1-6
TGTGCCTGGGGTACAGGAGGTTATAATTCACCCCTCCACTTT
CAWGTGGYNSPLHF
>TRBV2|NA|NA|TRBJ2-6
TGTGCCAGCAGTGGTGAAGGACGCGTTTCGGGGGCCAACGTCCTGACTTTC
CASSGEGRVSGANVLTF
>TRBV2|TRBD2|few|TRBJ2-5
TGTGCCAGCAGTGATGGTAGCGGGGAAGAGACCCAGTACTTC
CASSDGSGEETQYF
>TRBV3-1/TRBV3-2|NA|NA|TRBJ1-1
TGTGCCAGCAGCCAAGACGCCGGGTTCATGAACACTGAAGCTTTCTTT
CASSQDAGFMNTEAFF
>TRBV10-3|NA|NA|TRBJ1-4
TGTGCCGCTGGCTCTGGGGAAAAACTGTTTTTT
CAAGSGEKLFF
>TRBV2|NA|few|TRBJ1-1
TGTGCCAGCAGCTATTACACTGAAGCTTTCTTT
CASSYYTEAFF
>TRBV19|TRBD1|NA|TRBJ1-1
TGTGCCAGTAGTTCGGACAGGGCGAACACTGAAGCTTTCTTT
CASSSDRANTEAFF
>TRBV6-5|TRBD1|NA|TRBJ2-5
TGTGCCAGCACCGGACAGGGGACGACGGAGACCCAGTACTTC
CASTGQGTTETQYF
>TRBV30|NA|NA|TRBJ1-4
TGTGCCTGGAGTGTACAGACTAATGAAAAACTGTTTTTT
CAWSVQTNEKLFF
>TRBV30|NA|few|TRBJ1-2
TGTGCCTGGAGTGTGGGGATGGGGGGCTACACCTTC
CAWSVGMGGYTF
>TRBV6-2/TRBV6-3|NA|NA|TRBJ1-1
TGTGCCAGCAGTTACGGGTTCTCCTCCGCTTTCTTT
CASSYGFSSAFF
>TRBV9|NA|NA|TRBJ2-3
TGTGCCAGCAGCGTAGGTGCTGACTCTAGCACAGATACGCAGTATTTT
CASSVGADSSTDTQYF
>TRBV5-1|TRBD2|few|TRBJ2-3
TGCGCCAGCAGCTTCCCGGCGGGGGGTACAGATACGCAGTATTTT
CASSFPAGGTDTQYF
>TRBV10-1|NA|NA|TRBJ1-1
TGCGCCAGCGGAGGACAGACCCCGAACACTGAAGCTTTCTTT
CASGGQTPNTEAFF
>TRBV15|TRBD1|NA|TRBJ1-1
TGTGCCACCAGCAGACAAGGACAGGGGAACACTGAAGCTTTCTTT
CATSRQGQGNTEAFF
>TRBV19|NA|once|TRBJ1-3
TGTGCCAGGGGCAGTCTGGATGGGAACACCATATATTTT
CARGSLDGNTIYF
>TRBV28|NA|NA|TRBJ2-7
TGTGCCAGCAGCTCCGGCGGACAGCGCGAGCAGTACTTC
CASSSGGQREQYF
>TRBV27|TRBD1|once|TRBJ2-1
TGTGCCATCTCTAGATCGGGACAGGGATACAATGAGCAGTTCTTC
CAISRSGQGYNEQFF
>TRBV2|TRBD1|NA|TRBJ1-4
TGTGCCAGCATTTCGGACAGGGGGTGGGAAAAACTGTTTTTT
CASISDRGWEKLFF
>TRBV6-4|TRBD1|NA|TRBJ1-1
TGTGCCAGCGACAGGGGTGAAGCTTTCTTT
CASDRGEAFF
>TRBV7-2|NA|NA|TRBJ2-5
TGTGCCAGCAGCTTAGGGGGCCGGGAGACCCAGTACTTC
CASSLGGRETQYF
>TRBV10-2|NA|NA|TRBJ1-5
TGCGCCAGCAGTGACAGGAATCAGCCCCAGCATTTT
CASSDRNQPQHF
>TRBV5-6|TRBD1|NA|TRBJ1-1
TGTGCCAGCAGCCTGGATAGAGGGGGCAAAGCTTTCTTT
CASSLDRGGKAFF
>TRBV27|TRBD1|few|TRBJ2-1
TGTGCCAGCAGGCTCACAGGGGGTGGTTACAATGAGCAGTTCTTC
CASRLTGGGYNEQFF
>TRBV7-2|TRBD1|NA|TRBJ1-4
TGTGCCAGCAGCTTGGGACAGGGTTTAGTCACTAATGAAAAACTGTTTTTT
CASSLGQGLVTNEKLFF
>TRBV3-1/TRBV3-2|TRBD1|NA|TRBJ2-7
TGTGCCAGCAGCCGAATGCCGGGACAGGGTGCCGAGCAGTACTTC
CASSRMPGQGAEQYF
>TRBV19|NA|many|TRBJ1-6
TGTGCCAGTTCCGGCGAAAGGACAGCGCTGAATTCACCCCTCCACTTT
CASSGERTALNSPLHF
>TRBV15|TRBD1|NA|TRBJ1-5
TGTGCCACGACAGGGGGCGCCAATCAGCCCCAGCATTTT
CATTGGANQPQHF
>TRBV29-1|NA|NA|TRBJ2-7
TGCAGCGTTGGGCGTCGCGCCTACGAGCAGTACTTC
CSVGRRAYEQYF
>TRBV21-1|NA|NA|TRBJ1-2
TGTGCCAGCAGCAAAGCTTCACATTGCTATGGCTACACCTTC
CASSKASHCYGYTF
>TRBV5-4|TRBD1|NA|TRBJ1-6
TGTGCCAGCACCCGGGACAGTGATCCACCCCTCCACTTT
CASTRDSDPPLHF
>TRBV19|NA|NA|TRBJ1-5
TGTGCCAGTAGTACGCAGGATAGCAATCAGCCCCAGCATTTT
CASSTQDSNQPQHF
>TRBV27|NA|NA|TRBJ2-3
TGTGCCAGCAGTTTTCTCTCGGGGGCCAGGGATACGCAGTATTTT
CASSFLSGARDTQYF
>TRBV7-9|NA|NA|TRBJ1-1
TGTGCCAGCAGCTTAATGAAGGGGGGAAGGGTTAGGGTAGACACTGAAGCTTTCTTT
CASSLMKGGRVRVDTEAFF
>TRBV5-5|NA|NA|TRBJ1-2
TGTGCCAGCAGTCAGCCCGGCAGATACTATGGCTACACCTTC
CASSQPGRYYGYTF
>TRBV7-6|NA|NA|TRBJ2-2
TGTGCCAGCAGCTTAGGGCAGGGCGGGACCGGGGAGCTGTTTTTT
CASSLGQGGTGELFF
>TRBV11-1|TRBD1|few|TRBJ1-2
TGTGCCAGCAGCCCAGGGACAGGGTCCTATGGCTACACCTTC
CASSPGTGSYGYTF
>TRBV15|NA|NA|TRBJ2-1
TGTGCCACCAGCCCAGGGGCTCGCGGCGGGAATGAGCAGTTCTTC
CATSPGARGGNEQFF
>TRBV6-5|NA|NA|TRBJ1-1
TGTGCCAGCAGTTACGTCGGCGAGACTGAAGCTTTCTTT
CASSYVGETEAFF
>TRBV15|NA|NA|TRBJ2-5
TGTGCCACCAGCAGAGATCAGGGACCAGAGACCCAGTACTTC
CATSRDQGPETQYF
>TRBV7-2|TRBD1|NA|TRBJ1-1
TGTGCCAGCAGCCCAAGACAGGGAGTGAGCACTGAAGCTTTCTTT
CASSPRQGVSTEAFF
>TRBV25-1|TRBD1|once|TRBJ1-2
TGTGCCAGCAGTGAATCAACCGGGACAGGGGGTAGATATGGCTACACCTTC
CASSESTGTGGRYGYTF
>TRBV28|NA|NA|TRBJ2-7
TGTGCCAGCAGTTTGAGCGATCTGGGGTACGAGCAGTACTTC
CASSLSDLGYEQYF
>TRBV7-9|NA|NA|TRBJ2-5
TGTGCCAGCAGCCAAGGGTCACAAGAGACCCAGTACTTC
CASSQGSQETQYF
>TRBV4-2|NA|few|TRBJ1-2
TGTGCCAGCAGCCAGGCTGTGGGTGGCTACACCTTC
CASSQAVGGYTF
>TRBV28|NA|NA|TRBJ1-2
TGTGCCAGCAGTTTTGGGGCGACGATCTATGGCTACACCTTC
CASSFGATIYGYTF
>TRBV18|NA|few|TRBJ1-5
TGTGCCAGCTCACCAAAAGCACTGGGGGCGAGCAATCAGCCCCAGCATTTT
CASSPKALGASNQPQHF